This T cell receptor beta chain is drawn from a study of Tregs in tolerant kidney transplant recipients. General study results and limits: Changing PCR primers prevented nucleotide comparison between some patients' samples. No direct test of biological reproducibility was done here.

Thawed PBMCs were FACS-sorted into unstimulated CD4+CD25+CD127- regulatory T cells, CD4+CD25- non-regulatory cells, CD4 and CD8 cells. This clone was detected a few times. The antigen is not known. Clones were sequenced by immunoSEQ multiplex PCR, and TCRdb holds only the in-frame ones, with some missing. The repertoire holds some 70,000 clones, with roughly 89% as singletons. V trimming: 6 bases; J trimming: 4 bases; junction bases outside the gene matches: 8. This CDR3 spans 14 amino acids. Germline V lookup: CDR1 SQVTM, CDR2 ANQGSEA. The rearrangement links TRBV29-1 to TRBJ2-2; 7 bases match TRBD2. Sequenced here: CD8+ T cells from blood, sampled before the transplant. The clonotype was recovered from a human donor who received a combined kidney and bone marrow transplant. The CDR3 DNA reads as TGCAGCGTAAGTGGGACTACCCGCACCGGGGAGCTGTTTTTT. It codes for CSVSGTTRTGELFF.